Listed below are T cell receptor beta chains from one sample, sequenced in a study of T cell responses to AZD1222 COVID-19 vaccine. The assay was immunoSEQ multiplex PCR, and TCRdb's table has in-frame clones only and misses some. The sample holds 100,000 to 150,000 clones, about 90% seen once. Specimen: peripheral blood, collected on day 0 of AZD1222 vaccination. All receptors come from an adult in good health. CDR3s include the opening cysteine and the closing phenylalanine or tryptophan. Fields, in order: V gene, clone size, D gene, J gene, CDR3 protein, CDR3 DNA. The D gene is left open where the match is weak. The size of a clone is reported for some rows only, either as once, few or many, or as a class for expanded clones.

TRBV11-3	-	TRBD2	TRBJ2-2	CASSPPRTSGLYGELFF	TGTGCCAGCAGCCCACCCCGGACTAGCGGTCTTTACGGGGAGCTGTTTTTT
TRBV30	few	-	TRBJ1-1	CAWSARILNTEAFF	TGTGCCTGGAGTGCTAGAATATTGAACACTGAAGCTTTCTTT
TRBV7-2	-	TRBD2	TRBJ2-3	CASSLDRGAGTSQYF	TGTGCCAGCAGCTTAGATCGGGGAGCGGGAACTTCGCAGTATTTT
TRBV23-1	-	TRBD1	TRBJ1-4	CASSQSSDRGLGKLFF	TGCGCCAGCAGTCAATCGTCGGACAGGGGGCTTGGAAAACTGTTTTTT
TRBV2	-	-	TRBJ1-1	CASSGGFISGRRTSSEAFF	TGTGCCAGCAGTGGGGGGTTTATCTCCGGGCGCCGTACCTCTTCTGAAGCTTTCTTT
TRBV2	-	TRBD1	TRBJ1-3	CASKGQGLRGNTIYF	TGTGCCAGCAAAGGACAGGGTTTACGGGGAAACACCATATATTTT
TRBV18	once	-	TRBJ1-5	CASSPIAGWNQPQHF	TGTGCCAGCTCACCAATTGCAGGGTGGAATCAGCCCCAGCATTTT
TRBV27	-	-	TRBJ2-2	CASSWRGRNTGELFF	TGTGCCAGCAGTTGGAGGGGAAGGAACACCGGGGAGCTGTTTTTT
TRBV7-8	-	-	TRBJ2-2	CASSSLRGVIGELFF	TGTGCCAGCAGCTCCCTACGAGGGGTTATCGGGGAGCTGTTTTTT
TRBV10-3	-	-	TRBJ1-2	CAISESYGGGNYGYTF	TGTGCCATCAGTGAGTCGTACGGTGGGGGGAACTATGGCTACACCTTC
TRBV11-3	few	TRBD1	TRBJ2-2	CASRLRTGATGELFF	TGTGCCAGCAGGTTGCGGACAGGGGCCACCGGGGAGCTGTTTTTT
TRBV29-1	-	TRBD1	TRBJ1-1	CSVLNPRQGRTEAFF	TGCAGCGTCCTAAACCCGAGACAGGGGAGGACTGAAGCTTTCTTT
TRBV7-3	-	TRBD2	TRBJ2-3	CASSLRGSGRVSDTQYF	TGTGCCAGCAGCCTCCGTGGTAGCGGGAGGGTCTCGGATACGCAGTATTTT
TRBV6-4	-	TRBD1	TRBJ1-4	CASSDYRTGGEKLFF	TGTGCCAGCAGTGACTATCGGACAGGGGGCGAAAAACTGTTTTTT
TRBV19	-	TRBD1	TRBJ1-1	CASRTTGITEAFF	TGTGCCAGTAGAACGACAGGGATCACTGAAGCTTTCTTT
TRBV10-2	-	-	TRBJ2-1	CASSELGPGSRNEQFF	TGCGCCAGCAGTGAGCTGGGGCCCGGGAGTAGGAATGAGCAGTTCTTC
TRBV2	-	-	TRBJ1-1	CASSEMAGNTEAFF	TGTGCCAGCAGTGAAATGGCAGGGAACACTGAAGCTTTCTTT
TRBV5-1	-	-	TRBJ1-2	CASSQTSDGYTF	TGCGCCAGCAGTCAGACCTCTGATGGCTACACCTTC
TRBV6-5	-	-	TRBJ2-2	CASSYLWDTGELFF	TGTGCCAGCAGTTACCTTTGGGACACCGGGGAGCTGTTTTTT
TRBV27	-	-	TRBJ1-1	CASSFFGEATEAFF	TGTGCCAGCAGTTTTTTCGGGGAGGCCACTGAAGCTTTCTTT
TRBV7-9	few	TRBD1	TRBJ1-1	CASSPNRGDTEAFF	TGTGCCAGCAGCCCCAACAGGGGTGATACTGAAGCTTTCTTT
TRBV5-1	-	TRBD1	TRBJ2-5	CASSPGQGTRETQYF	TGCGCCAGCAGCCCGGGACAGGGTACCCGGGAGACCCAGTACTTC
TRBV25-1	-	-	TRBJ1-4	CASSPTGYEKLFF	TGTGCCAGCAGCCCCACGGGATACGAAAAACTGTTTTTT
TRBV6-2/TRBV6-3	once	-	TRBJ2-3	CASSYNSGADTQYF	TGTGCCAGCAGTTACAACAGTGGAGCAGATACGCAGTATTTT
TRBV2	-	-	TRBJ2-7	CASRTDQAVYEQYF	TGTGCCAGCAGGACCGATCAGGCGGTCTACGAGCAGTACTTC